This T cell receptor beta chain came from a study of PD-1 blockade in classical Hodgkin lymphoma. The germline V gene encodes CDR1 SNHLY and CDR2 FYNNEI. Unmatched junction bases numbered 14, after V lost 5 bases and J lost 6 bases. The length of the CDR3 is 16 residues. Assay used: immunoSEQ multiplex PCR; TCRdb lists only in-frame clones, some missing. The data show 55,000 to 80,000 clones, roughly 88% seen once. Every patient was affected by relapse after autologous stem cell transplantation, while exposure to brentuximab vedotin was not uniform. The material was peripheral blood mononuclear cells (PBMCs), obtained at baseline. The gene calls are TRBV2 and TRBJ1-2, with TRBD1 identical over 8 bases. The TCR sequence derives from a human donor with classical Hodgkin lymphoma. The CDR3 loop is CASSHTSGGRGHGYTF. CDR3 nucleotides: TGTGCCAGCAGTCATACTTCCGGGGGCAGGGGGCATGGCTACACCTTC.